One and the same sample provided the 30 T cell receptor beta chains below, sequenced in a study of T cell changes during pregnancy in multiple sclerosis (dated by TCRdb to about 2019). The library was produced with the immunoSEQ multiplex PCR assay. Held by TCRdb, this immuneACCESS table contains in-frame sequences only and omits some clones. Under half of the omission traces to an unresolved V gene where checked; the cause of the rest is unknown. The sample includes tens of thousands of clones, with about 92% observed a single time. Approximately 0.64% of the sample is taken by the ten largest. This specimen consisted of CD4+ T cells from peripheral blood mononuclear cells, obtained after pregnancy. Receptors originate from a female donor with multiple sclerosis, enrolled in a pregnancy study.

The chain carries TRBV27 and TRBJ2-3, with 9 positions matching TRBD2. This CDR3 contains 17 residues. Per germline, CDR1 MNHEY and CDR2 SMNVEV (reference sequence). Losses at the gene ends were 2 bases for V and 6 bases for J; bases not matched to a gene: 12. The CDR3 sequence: CASSLRPLGRGGDTQYF. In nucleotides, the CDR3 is TGTGCCAGCAGTTTAAGGCCCCTTGGGCGGGGGGGCGATACGCAGTATTTT.

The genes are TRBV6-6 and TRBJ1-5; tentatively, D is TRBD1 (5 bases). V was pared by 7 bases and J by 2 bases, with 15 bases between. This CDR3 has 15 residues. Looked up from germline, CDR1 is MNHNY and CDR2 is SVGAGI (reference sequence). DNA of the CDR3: TGTGCCAGCACCCCCCCAGGAGGGGGCAATCAGCCCCAGCATTTT. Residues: CASTPPGGGNQPQHF.

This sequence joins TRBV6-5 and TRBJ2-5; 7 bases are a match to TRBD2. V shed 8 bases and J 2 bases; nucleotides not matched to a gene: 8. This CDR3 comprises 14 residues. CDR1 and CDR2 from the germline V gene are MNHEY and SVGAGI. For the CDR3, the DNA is TGTGCCAGCGTTGGGGCTAGCGGACAAGAGACCCAGTACTTC. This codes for CASVGASGQETQYF.

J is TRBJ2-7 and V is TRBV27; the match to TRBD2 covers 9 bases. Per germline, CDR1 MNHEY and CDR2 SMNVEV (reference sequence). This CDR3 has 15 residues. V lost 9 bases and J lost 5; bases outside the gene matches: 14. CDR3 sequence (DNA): TGTGCCAGTCTGAAAGCGGGGGGAGTCATAGACGAGCAGTACTTC. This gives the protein CASLKAGGVIDEQYF.

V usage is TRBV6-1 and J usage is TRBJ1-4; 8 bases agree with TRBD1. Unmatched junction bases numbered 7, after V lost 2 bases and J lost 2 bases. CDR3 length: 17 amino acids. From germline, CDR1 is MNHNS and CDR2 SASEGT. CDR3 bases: TGTGCCAGCAGTGAACGGTCAGGGGGCCGGACTAATGAAAAACTGTTTTTT. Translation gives CASSERSGGRTNEKLFF.

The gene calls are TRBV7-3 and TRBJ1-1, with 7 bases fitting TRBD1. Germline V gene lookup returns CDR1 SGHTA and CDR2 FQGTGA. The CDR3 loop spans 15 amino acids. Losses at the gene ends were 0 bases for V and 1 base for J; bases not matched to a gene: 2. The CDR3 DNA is TGTGCCAGCAGCTTAACAGGACAGGCGAACACTGAAGCTTTCTTT. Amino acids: CASSLTGQANTEAFF.

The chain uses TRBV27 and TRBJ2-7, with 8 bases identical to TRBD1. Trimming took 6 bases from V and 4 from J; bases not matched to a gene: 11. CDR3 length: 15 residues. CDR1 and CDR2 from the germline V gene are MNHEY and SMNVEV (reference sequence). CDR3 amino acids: CASSPGQGPFYEQYF. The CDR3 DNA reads TGTGCCAGCAGCCCCGGACAGGGCCCGTTTTACGAGCAGTACTTC.

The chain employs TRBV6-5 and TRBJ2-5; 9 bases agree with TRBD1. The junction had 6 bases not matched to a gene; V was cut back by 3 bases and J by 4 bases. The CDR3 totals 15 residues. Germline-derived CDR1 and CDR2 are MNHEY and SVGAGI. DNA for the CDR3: TGTGCCAGCAGTTATTCCCGACAGGGGGGAGAGACCCAGTACTTC. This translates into CASSYSRQGGETQYF.

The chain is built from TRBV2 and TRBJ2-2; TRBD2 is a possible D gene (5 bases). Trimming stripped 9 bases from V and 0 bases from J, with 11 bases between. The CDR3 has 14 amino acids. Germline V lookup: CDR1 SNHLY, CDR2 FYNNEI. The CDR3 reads CASLRAANTGELFF. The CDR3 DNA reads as TGTGCCAGTCTGCGGGCCGCGAACACCGGGGAGCTGTTTTTT.

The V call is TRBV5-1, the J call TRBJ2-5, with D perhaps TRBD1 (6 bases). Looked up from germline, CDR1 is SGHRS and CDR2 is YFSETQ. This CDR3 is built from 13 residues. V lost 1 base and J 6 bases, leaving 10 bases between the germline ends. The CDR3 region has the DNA TGCGCCAGCAGCTTGAAGGGGGAACAGACCCAGTACTTC. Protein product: CASSLKGEQTQYF.

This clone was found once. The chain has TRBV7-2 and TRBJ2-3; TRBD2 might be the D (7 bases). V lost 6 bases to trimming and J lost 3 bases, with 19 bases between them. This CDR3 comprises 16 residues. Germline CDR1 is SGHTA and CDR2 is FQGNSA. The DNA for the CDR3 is TGTGCCAGCAGACTAGAGGCAGGGGAGGGGACAGATACGCAGTATTTT. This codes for CASRLEAGEGTDTQYF.

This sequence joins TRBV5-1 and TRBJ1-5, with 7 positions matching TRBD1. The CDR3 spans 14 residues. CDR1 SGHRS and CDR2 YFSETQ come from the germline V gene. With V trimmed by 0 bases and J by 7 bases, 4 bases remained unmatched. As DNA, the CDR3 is TGCGCCAGCAGCTTGGAGTCAGGGGGGCAGCCCCAGCATTTT. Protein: CASSLESGGQPQHF.

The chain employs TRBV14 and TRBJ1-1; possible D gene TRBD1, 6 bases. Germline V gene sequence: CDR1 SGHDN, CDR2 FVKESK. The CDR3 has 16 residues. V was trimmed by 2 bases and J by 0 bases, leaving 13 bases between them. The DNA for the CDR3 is TGTGCCAGCAGCCAAAGGACAGTGACCATGAACACTGAAGCTTTCTTT. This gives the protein CASSQRTVTMNTEAFF.

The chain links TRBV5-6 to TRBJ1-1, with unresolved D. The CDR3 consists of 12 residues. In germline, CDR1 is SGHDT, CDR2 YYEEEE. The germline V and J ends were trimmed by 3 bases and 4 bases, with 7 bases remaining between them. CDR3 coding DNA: TGTGCCAGCAGCTCCCGGGGCACTGAAGCTTTCTTT. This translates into CASSSRGTEAFF.

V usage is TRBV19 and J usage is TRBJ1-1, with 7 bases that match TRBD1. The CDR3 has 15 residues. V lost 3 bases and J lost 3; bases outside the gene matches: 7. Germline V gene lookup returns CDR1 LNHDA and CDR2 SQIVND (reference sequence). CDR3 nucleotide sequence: TGTGCCAGTAGTATCCTCGACAGGGACGACACTGAAGCTTTCTTT. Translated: CASSILDRDDTEAFF.

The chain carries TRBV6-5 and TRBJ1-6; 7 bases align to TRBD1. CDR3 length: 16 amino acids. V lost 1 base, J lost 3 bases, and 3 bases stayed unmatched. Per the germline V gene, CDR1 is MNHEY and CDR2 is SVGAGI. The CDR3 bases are TGTGCCAGCAGTTACTGGCGGGACAGCTATAATTCACCCCTCCACTTT. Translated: CASSYWRDSYNSPLHF.

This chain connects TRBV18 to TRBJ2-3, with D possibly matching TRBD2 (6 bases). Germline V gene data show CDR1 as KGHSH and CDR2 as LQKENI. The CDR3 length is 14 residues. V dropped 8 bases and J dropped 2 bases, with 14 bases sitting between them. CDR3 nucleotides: TGTGCCAGCCCCGGCGGGGCCACCACAGATACGCAGTATTTT. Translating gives CASPGGATTDTQYF. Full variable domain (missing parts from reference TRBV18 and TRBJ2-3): NAGVMQNPRHLVRRRGQEARLRCSPMKGHSHVYWYRQLPEEGLKFMVYLQKENIIDESGMPKERFSAEFPKEGPSILRIQQVVRGDSAAYFCASPGGATTDTQYFGPGTRLTVL.

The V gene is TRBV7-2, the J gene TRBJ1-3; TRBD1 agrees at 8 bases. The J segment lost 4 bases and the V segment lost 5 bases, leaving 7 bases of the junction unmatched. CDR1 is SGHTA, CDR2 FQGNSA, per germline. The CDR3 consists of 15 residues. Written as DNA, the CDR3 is TGTGCCAGCAGCCACGACAGGGGTACAGGAAACACCATATATTTT. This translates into CASSHDRGTGNTIYF.

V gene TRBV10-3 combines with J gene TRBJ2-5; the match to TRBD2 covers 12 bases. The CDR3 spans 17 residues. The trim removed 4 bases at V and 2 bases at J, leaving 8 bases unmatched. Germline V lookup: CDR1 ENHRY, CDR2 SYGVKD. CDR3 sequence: CAISGGTSGRGQETQYF. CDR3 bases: TGTGCCATCAGTGGGGGGACTAGCGGGCGGGGACAAGAGACCCAGTACTTC.

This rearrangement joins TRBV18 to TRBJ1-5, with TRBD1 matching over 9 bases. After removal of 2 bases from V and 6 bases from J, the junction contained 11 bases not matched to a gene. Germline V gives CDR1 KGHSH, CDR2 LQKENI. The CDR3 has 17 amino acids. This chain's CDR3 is CASSPKQQGAGVQPQHF. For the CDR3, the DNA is TGTGCCAGCTCACCAAAGCAACAGGGGGCGGGTGTTCAGCCCCAGCATTTT.

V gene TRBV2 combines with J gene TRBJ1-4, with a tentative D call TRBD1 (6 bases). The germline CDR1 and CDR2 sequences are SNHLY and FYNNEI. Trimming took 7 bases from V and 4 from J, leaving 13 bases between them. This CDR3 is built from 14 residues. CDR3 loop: CASILDRNNEKLFF. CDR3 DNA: TGTGCCAGCATCCTCGACAGGAATAATGAAAAACTGTTTTTT.

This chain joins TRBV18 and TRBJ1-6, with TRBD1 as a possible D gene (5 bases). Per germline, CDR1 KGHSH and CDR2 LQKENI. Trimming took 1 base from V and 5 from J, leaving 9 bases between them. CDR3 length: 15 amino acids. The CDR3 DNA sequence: TGTGCCAGCTCACCACGTGCAGGGAATAATTCACCCCTCCACTTT. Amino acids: CASSPRAGNNSPLHF.

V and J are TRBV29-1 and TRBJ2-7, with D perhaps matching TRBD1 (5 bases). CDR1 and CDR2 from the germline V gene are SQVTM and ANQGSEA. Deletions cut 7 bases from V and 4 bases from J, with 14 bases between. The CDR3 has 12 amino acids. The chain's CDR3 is CSASRTGYEQYF. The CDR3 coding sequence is TGCAGCGCCTCCCGAACAGGTTACGAGCAGTACTTC.

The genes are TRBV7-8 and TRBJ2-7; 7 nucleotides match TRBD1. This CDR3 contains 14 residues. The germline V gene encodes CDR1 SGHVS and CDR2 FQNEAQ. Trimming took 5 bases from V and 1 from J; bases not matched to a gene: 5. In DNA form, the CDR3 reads TGTGCCAGCAGCACTCAGGGGGATTCCTACGAGCAGTACTTC. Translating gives CASSTQGDSYEQYF.

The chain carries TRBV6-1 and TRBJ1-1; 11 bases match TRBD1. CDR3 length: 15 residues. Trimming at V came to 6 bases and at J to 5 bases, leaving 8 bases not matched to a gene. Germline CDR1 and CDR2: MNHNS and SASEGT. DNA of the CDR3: TGTGCCAGCAGAGCCGGGACAGGGGGTTGGACTGAAGCTTTCTTT. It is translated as CASRAGTGGWTEAFF.

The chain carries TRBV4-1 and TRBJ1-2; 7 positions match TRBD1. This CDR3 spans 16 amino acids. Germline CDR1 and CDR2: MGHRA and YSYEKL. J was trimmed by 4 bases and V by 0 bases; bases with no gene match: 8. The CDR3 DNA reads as TGCGCCAGCAGCCAAGATCAGGACAGGCAATTCTATGGCTACACCTTC. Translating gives CASSQDQDRQFYGYTF.

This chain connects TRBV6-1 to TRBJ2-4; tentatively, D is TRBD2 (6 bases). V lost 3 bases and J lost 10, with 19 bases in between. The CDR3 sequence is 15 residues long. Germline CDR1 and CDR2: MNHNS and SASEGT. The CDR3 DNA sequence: TGTGCCAGCAGTGAGAGGACTACAGCGTCCACTATTCAGTACTTC. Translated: CASSERTTASTIQYF.

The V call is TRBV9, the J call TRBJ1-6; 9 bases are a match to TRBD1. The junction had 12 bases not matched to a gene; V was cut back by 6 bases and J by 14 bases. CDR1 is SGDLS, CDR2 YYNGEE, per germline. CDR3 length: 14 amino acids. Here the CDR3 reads CASTRDRDERALHF. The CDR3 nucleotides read TGTGCCAGCACTCGGGACAGGGACGAGCGGGCCCTCCACTTT.

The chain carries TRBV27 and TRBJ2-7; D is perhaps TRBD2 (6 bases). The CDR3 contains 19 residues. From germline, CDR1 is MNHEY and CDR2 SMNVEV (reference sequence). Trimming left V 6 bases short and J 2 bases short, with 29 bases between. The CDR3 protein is CASRLIALTSPIGTYEQYF. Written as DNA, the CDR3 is TGTGCCAGCAGATTAATCGCCCTGACTAGTCCTATTGGAACCTACGAGCAGTACTTC.

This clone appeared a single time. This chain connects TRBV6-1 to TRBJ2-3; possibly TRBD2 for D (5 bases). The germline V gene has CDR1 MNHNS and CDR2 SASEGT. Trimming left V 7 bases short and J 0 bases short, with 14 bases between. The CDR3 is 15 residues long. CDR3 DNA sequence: TGTGCCAGCAAATGGAGCCGGGGTAGCACAGATACGCAGTATTTT. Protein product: CASKWSRGSTDTQYF.